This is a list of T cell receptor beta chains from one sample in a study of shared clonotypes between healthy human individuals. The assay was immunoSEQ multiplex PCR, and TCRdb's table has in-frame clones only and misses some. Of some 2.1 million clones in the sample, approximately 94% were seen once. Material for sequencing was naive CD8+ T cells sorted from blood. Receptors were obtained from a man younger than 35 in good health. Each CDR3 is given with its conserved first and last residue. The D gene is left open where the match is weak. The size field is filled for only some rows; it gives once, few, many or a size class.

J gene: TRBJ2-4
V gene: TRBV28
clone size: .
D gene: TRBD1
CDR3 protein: CASSFQSGGLDIQYF
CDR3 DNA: TGTGCCAGCAGTTTCCAGTCAGGGGGCTTGGACATTCAGTACTTC

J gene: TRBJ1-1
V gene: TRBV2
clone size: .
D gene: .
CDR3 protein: CASRDVEVNTEAFF
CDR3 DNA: TGTGCCAGCAGAGACGTAGAGGTGAACACTGAAGCTTTCTTT

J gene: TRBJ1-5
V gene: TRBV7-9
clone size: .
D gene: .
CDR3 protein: CASSSTGPQHF
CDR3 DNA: TGTGCCAGCAGCTCGACAGGGCCCCAGCATTTT

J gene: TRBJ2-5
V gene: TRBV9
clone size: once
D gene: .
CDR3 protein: CASSVDTGRETQYF
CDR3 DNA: TGTGCCAGCAGCGTAGACACAGGGCGAGAGACCCAGTACTTC

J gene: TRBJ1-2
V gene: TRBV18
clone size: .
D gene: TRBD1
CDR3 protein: CASSPDRGWDYGYTF
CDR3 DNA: TGTGCCAGCTCACCGGACAGGGGGTGGGACTATGGCTACACCTTC

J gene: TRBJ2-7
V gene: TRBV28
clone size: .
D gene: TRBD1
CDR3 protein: CASSLEDRAPDYEQYF
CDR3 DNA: TGTGCCAGCAGTCTAGAGGACAGGGCGCCAGACTACGAGCAGTACTTC

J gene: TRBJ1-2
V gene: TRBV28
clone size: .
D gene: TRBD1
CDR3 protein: CASSQDRAAFGYTF
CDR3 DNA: TGTGCCAGCAGCCAGGACAGGGCCGCGTTTGGCTACACCTTC

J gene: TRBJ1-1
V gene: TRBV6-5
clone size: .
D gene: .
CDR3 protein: CASSPHGGTEAFF
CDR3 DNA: TGTGCCAGCAGTCCCCATGGTGGCACTGAAGCTTTCTTT

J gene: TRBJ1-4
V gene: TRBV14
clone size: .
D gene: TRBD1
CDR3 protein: CARPRDRVIFTNEKLFF
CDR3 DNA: TGTGCCAGACCCCGGGACAGGGTCATATTTACTAATGAAAAACTGTTTTTT

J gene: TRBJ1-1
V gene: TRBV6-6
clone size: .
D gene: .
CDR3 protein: CASSYEGGVTEAFF
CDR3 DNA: TGTGCCAGCAGTTACGAGGGTGGGGTGACTGAAGCTTTCTTT

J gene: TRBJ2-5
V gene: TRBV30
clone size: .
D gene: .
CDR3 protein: CAWAPSGGYETQYF
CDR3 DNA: TGTGCCTGGGCTCCATCCGGGGGCTATGAGACCCAGTACTTC

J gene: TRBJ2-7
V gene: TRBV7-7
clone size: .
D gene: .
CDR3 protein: CASSLEGRGEQYF
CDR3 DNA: TGTGCTAGCAGCTTAGAAGGACGGGGAGAGCAGTACTTC

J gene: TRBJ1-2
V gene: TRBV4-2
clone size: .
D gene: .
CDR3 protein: CASSQDLGYYGYTF
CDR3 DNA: TGTGCCAGCAGCCAAGATCTCGGGTACTATGGCTACACCTTC

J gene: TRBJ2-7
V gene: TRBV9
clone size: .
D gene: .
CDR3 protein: CASSVDGGTGEQYF
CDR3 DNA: TGTGCCAGCAGCGTAGATGGGGGTACGGGGGAGCAGTACTTC

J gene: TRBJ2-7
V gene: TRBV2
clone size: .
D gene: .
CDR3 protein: CASTRRESSYEQYF
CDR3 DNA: TGTGCCAGCACCAGAAGGGAAAGCTCCTACGAGCAGTACTTC

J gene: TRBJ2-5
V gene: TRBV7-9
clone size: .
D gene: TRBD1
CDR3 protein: CASSLASGTGEETQYF
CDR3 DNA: TGTGCCAGCAGCTTAGCATCCGGGACAGGGGAAGAGACCCAGTACTTC

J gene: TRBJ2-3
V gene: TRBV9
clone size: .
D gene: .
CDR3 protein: CASSKTRGSTDTQYF
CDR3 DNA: TGTGCCAGCAGCAAGACTAGGGGAAGCACAGATACGCAGTATTTT

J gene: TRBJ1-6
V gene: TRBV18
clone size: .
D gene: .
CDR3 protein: CASSPPGVGNSPLHF
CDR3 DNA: TGTGCCAGCTCACCACCAGGGGTTGGCAATTCACCCCTCCACTTT

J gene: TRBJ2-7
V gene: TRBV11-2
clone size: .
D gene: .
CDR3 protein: CASSPMVVSYEQYF
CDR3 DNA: TGTGCCAGCAGCCCCATGGTCGTCTCCTACGAGCAGTACTTC

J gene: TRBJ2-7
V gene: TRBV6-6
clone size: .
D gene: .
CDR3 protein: CASSHRDSYEQYF
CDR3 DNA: TGTGCCAGCAGTCACAGGGATTCCTACGAGCAGTACTTC

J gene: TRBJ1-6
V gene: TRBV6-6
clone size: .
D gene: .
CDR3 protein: CASSYDSYSPLHF
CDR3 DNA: TGTGCCAGCAGTTACGATAGTTATTCACCCCTCCACTTT

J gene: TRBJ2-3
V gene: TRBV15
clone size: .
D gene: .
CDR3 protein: CATSRVLTDTQYF
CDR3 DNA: TGTGCCACCAGCAGAGTACTTACAGATACGCAGTATTTT

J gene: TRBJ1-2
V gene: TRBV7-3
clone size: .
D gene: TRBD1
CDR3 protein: CASSPGQGYGYTF
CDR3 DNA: TGTGCCAGCAGCCCGGGACAGGGCTATGGCTACACCTTC

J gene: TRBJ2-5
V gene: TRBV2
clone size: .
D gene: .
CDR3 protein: CASMTQGSQETQYF
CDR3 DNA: TGTGCCAGCATGACGCAGGGGTCCCAAGAGACCCAGTACTTC

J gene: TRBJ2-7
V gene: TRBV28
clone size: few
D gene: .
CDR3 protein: CASSLSRFYEQYF
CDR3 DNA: TGTGCCAGCAGTTTGTCTAGGTTCTACGAGCAGTACTTC

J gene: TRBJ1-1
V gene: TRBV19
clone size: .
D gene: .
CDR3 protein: CASSIGDLLGTEAFF
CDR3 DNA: TGTGCCAGTAGTATAGGGGACCTGTTAGGCACTGAAGCTTTCTTT

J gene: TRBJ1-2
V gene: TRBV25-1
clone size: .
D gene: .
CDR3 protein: CASSEYGGEFYGYTF
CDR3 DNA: TGTGCCAGCAGTGAATATGGGGGGGAGTTTTATGGCTACACCTTC

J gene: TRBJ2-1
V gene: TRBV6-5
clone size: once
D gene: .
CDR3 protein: CASSYSGWGSNEQFF
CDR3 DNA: TGTGCCAGCAGTTACTCTGGGTGGGGATCCAATGAGCAGTTCTTC

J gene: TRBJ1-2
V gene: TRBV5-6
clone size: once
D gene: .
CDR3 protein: CASSSLFYDLYGYTF
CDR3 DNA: TGTGCCAGCAGCTCTTTATTTTACGACCTCTATGGCTACACCTTC

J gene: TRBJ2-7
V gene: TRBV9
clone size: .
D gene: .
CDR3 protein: CASSVDPTALEQYF
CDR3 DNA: TGTGCCAGCAGCGTAGACCCGACAGCCTTGGAGCAGTACTTC

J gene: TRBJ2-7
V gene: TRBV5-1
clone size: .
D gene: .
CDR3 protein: CASSLSSSYEQYF
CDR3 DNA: TGCGCCAGCAGCCTCAGTAGCTCCTACGAGCAGTACTTC

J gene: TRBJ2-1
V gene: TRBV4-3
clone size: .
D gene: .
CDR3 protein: CASSQVGDNEQFF
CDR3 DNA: TGCGCCAGCAGCCAAGTAGGGGACAATGAGCAGTTCTTC

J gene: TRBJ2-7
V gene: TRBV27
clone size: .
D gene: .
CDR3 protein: CASSTWDKVSYEQYF
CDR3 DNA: TGTGCCAGCAGTACTTGGGACAAAGTCTCCTACGAGCAGTACTTC

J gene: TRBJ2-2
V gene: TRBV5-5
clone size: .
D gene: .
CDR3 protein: CASTETGNTGELFF
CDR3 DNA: TGTGCCAGCACCGAGACGGGGAACACCGGGGAGCTGTTTTTT

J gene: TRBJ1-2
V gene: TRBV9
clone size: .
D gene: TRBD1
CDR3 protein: CASRREDREAGYTF
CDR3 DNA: TGTGCCAGCAGAAGAGAGGACAGGGAGGCTGGCTACACCTTC

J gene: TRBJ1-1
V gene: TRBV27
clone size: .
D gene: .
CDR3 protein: CASSLTTGAEAFF
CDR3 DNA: TGTGCCAGCAGCCTGACAACGGGAGCTGAAGCTTTCTTT

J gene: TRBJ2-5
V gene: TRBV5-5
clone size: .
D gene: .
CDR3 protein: CASSLWGTTTQETQYF
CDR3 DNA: TGTGCCAGCAGCTTGTGGGGTACGACTACGCAGGAGACCCAGTACTTC

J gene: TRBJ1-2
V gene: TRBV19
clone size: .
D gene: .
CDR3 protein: CASSIGSREYGYTF
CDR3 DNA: TGTGCCAGTAGTATAGGTTCCAGAGAATATGGCTACACCTTC

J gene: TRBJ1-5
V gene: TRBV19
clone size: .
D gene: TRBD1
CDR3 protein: CASSIIAQRQGINQPQHF
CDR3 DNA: TGTGCCAGTAGTATAATCGCCCAGAGACAGGGCATAAATCAGCCCCAGCATTTT

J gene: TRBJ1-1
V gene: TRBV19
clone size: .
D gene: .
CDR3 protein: CASSLQGWGTEAFF
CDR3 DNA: TGTGCCAGTAGTTTACAGGGCTGGGGCACTGAAGCTTTCTTT

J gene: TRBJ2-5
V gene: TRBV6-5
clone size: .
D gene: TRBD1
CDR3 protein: CASGHPGQAQETQYF
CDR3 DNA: TGTGCCAGCGGTCACCCCGGACAGGCCCAAGAGACCCAGTACTTC

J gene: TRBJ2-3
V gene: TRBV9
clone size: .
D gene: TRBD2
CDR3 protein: CASSLPTSGGADTQYF
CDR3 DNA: TGTGCCAGCAGCTTACCGACTAGCGGGGGGGCAGATACGCAGTATTTT

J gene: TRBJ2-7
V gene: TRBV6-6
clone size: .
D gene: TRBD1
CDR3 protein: CASSFTVAGGEQYF
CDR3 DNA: TGTGCCAGCAGTTTTACAGTGGCAGGGGGCGAGCAGTACTTC

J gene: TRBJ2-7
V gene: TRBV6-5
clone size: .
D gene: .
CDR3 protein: CASRGGSYEQYF
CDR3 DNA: TGTGCCAGCAGGGGTGGGTCCTACGAGCAGTACTTC

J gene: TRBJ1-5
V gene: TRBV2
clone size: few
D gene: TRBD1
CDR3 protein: CASSHGQGDQPQHF
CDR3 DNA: TGTGCCAGCAGCCACGGACAGGGGGACCAGCCCCAGCATTTT

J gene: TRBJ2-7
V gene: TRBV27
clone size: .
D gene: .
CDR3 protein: CASSLSPHSSYEQYF
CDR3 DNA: TGTGCCAGCAGTTTATCCCCCCACAGCTCCTACGAGCAGTACTTC

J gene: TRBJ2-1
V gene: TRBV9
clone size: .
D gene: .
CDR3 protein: CASSAEGYNEQFF
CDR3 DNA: TGTGCCAGCAGCGCCGAGGGGTACAATGAGCAGTTCTTC

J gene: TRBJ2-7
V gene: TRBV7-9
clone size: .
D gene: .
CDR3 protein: CASSSSFYEQYF
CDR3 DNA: TGTGCCAGCAGCTCGAGCTTCTACGAGCAGTACTTC

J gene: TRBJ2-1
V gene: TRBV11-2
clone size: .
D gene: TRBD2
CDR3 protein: CASSLEERRGYNEQFF
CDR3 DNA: TGTGCCAGCAGCTTGGAAGAGAGGCGGGGGTACAATGAGCAGTTCTTC

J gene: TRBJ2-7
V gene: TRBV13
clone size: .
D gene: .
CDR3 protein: CASRPWGRSSYEQYF
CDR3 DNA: TGTGCCAGCAGACCCTGGGGCAGGAGCTCCTACGAGCAGTACTTC

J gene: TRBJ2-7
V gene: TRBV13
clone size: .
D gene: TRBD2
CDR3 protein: CASSWTGTSGRNEQYF
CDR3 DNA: TGTGCCAGCAGCTGGACCGGGACTAGCGGGAGAAACGAGCAGTACTTC

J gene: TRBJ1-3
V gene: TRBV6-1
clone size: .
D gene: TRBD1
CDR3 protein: CASTLDRTSGNTIYF
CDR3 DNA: TGTGCCAGCACCTTGGACAGGACCTCTGGAAACACCATATATTTT

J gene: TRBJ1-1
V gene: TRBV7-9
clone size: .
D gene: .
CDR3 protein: CASSFLDSGDTEAFF
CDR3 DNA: TGTGCCAGCAGCTTCCTGGACTCCGGGGACACTGAAGCTTTCTTT

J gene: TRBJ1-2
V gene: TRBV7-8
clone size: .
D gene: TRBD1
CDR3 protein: CATTGQGFLDGYTF
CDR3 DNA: TGTGCCACAACGGGACAGGGTTTCCTTGACGGCTACACCTTC